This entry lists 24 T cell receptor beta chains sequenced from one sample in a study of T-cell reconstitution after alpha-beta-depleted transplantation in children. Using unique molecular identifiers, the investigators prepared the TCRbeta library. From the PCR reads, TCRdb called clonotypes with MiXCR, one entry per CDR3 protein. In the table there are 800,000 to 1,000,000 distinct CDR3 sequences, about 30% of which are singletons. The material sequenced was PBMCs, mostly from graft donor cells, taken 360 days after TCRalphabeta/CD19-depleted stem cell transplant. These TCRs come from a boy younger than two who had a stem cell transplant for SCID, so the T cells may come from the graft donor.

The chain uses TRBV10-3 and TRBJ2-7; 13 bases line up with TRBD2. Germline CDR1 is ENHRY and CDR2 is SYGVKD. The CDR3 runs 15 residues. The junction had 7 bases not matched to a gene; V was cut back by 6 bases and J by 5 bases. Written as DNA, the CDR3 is TGTGCCATCAGGGCGGGACTAGCGGGGATCAACGAGCAGTACTTC. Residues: CAIRAGLAGINEQYF.

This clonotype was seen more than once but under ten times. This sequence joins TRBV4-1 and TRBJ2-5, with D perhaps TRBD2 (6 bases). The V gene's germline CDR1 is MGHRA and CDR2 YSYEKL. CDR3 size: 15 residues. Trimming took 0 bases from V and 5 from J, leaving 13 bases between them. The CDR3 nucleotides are TGCGCCAGCAGCCAAGACAAGAGGGAGGAGGAGACCCAGTACTTC. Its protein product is CASSQDKREEETQYF.

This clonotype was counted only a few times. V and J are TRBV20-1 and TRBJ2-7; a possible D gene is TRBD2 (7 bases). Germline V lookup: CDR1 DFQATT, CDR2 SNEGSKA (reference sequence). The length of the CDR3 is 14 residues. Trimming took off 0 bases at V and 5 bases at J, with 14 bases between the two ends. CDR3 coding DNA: TGCAGTGCTAGAGAGGGGGGGGGCAGTCACGAGCAGTACTTC. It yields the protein CSAREGGGSHEQYF.

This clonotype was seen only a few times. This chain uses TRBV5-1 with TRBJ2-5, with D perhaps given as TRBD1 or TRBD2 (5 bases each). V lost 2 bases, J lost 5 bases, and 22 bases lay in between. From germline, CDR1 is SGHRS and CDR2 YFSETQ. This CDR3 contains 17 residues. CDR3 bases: TGCGCCAGCAGCTTACCTGTGATGTCAGGGAGTTCGGAGACCCAGTACTTC. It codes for CASSLPVMSGSSETQYF.

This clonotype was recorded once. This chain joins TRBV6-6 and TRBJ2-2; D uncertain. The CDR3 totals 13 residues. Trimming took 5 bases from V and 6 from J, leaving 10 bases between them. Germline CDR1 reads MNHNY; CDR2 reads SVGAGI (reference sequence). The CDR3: CASSATEAGELFF. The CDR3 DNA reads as TGTGCCAGCAGTGCTACTGAGGCCGGGGAGCTGTTTTTT.

CDR3 bases: TGCGCCAGCAGCTTGGGCCGGGACCTCCAAGGAAGGACCCAGTACTTC. As protein: CASSLGRDLQGRTQYF. The gene calls are TRBV5-1 and TRBJ2-5; the D call may be TRBD1 or TRBD2 (5 bases each). Germline-derived CDR1 and CDR2 are SGHRS and YFSETQ. This CDR3 comprises 16 residues. Trimming shortened V by 0 bases and J by 7 bases, and 19 bases separated the two germline ends. Supplemented by reference TRBV5-1 and TRBJ2-5, the full variable domain reads KAGVTQTPRYLIKTRGQQVTLSCSPISGHRSVSWYQQTPGQGLQFLFEYFSETQRNKGNFPGRFSGRQFSNSRSEMNVSTLELGDSALYLCASSLGRDLQGRTQYFGPGTRLLVL.

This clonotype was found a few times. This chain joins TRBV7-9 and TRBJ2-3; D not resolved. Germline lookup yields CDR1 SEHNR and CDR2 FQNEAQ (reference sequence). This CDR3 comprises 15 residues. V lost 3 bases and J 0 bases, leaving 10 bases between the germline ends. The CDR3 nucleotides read TGTGCCAGCAGCTTCGAGGCGGAGAGCACAGATACGCAGTATTTT. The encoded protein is CASSFEAESTDTQYF.

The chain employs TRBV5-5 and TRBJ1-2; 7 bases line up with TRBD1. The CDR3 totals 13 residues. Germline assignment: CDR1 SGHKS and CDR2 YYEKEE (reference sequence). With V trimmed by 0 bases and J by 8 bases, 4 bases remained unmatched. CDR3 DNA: TGTGCCAGCAGCTTGGTGGGGACAGCCGGCTACACCTTC. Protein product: CASSLVGTAGYTF.

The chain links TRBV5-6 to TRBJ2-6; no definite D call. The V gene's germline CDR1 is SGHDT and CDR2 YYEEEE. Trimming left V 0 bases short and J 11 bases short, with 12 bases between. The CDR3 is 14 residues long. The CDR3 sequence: CASSLGQYFDVLTF. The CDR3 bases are TGTGCCAGCAGCTTGGGGCAATACTTCGACGTCCTGACTTTC.

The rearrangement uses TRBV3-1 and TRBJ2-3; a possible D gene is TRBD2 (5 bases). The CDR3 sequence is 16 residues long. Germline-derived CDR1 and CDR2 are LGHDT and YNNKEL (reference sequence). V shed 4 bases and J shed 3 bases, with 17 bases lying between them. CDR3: CASSPVRSTGTDTQYF. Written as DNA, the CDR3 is TGTGCCAGCAGCCCCGTCAGATCGACGGGAACAGATACGCAGTATTTT.

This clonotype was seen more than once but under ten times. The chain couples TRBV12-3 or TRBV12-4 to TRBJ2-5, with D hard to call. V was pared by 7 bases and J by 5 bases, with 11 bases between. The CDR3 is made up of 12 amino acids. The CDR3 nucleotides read TGTGCCAGCACCATTCGAGAGGAGACCCAGTACTTC. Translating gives CASTIREETQYF.

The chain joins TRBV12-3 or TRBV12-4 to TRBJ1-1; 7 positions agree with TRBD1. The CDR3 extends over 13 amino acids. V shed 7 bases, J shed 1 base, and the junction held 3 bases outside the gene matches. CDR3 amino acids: CASIGQANTEAFF. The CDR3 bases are TGTGCCAGCATCGGACAGGCGAACACTGAAGCTTTCTTT.

In nucleotides, the CDR3 is TGCAGCGTTGAGGGAGGGGACGGTGGCCCCTACGAGCAGTACTTC. As protein: CSVEGGDGGPYEQYF. The V call is TRBV29-1, the J call TRBJ2-7, with 7 bases fitting TRBD2. Trimming removed 3 bases from V and 2 bases from J; junction bases left unmatched: 10. Looked up from germline, CDR1 is SQVTM and CDR2 is ANQGSEA. The length of the CDR3 is 15 residues.

CDR3 loop: CASSRTGTASYEQYF. The CDR3 nucleotides are TGTGCCAGCAGCCGGACCGGGACCGCTTCCTACGAGCAGTACTTC. The chain recombines TRBV13 with TRBJ2-7; D assignment may be TRBD1 or TRBD2 (5 bases each). The CDR3 has 15 residues. Trimming removed 5 bases at V and 1 base at J, with 15 bases between. Germline V gene sequence: CDR1 PRHDT, CDR2 FYEKMQ (reference sequence).

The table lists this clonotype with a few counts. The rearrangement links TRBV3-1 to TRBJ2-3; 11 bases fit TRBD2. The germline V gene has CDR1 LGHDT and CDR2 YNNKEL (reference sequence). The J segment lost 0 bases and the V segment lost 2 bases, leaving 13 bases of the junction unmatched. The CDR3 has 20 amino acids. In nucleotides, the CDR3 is TGTGCCAGCAGCCAATTTTCTTGGATGGGACTAGCGGAGAGCACAGATACGCAGTATTTT. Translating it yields CASSQFSWMGLAESTDTQYF.

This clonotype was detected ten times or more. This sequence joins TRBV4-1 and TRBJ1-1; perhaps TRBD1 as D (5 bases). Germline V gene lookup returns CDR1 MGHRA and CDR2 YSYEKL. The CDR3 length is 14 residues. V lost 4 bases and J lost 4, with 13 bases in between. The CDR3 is CASSPSRGGTEAFF. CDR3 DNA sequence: TGCGCCAGCAGCCCGAGTAGGGGTGGCACTGAAGCTTTCTTT.

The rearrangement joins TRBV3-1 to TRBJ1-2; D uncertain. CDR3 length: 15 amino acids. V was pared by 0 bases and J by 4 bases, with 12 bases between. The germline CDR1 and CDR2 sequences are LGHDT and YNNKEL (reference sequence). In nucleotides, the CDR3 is TGTGCCAGCAGCCAAGATAACCGGGCGGCCTATGGCTACACCTTC. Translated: CASSQDNRAAYGYTF.

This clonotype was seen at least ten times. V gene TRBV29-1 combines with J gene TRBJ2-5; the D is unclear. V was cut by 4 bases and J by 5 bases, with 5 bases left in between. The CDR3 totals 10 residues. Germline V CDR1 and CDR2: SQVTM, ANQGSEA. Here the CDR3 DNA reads TGCAGCGTTGCGCGGGAGACCCAGTACTTC. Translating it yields CSVARETQYF. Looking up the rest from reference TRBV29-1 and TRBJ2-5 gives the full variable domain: SAVISQKPSRDICQRGTSLTIQCQVDSQVTMMFWYRQQPGQSLTLIATANQGSEATYESGFVIDKFPISRPNLTFSTLTVSNMSPEDSSIYLCSVARETQYFGPGTRLLVL.

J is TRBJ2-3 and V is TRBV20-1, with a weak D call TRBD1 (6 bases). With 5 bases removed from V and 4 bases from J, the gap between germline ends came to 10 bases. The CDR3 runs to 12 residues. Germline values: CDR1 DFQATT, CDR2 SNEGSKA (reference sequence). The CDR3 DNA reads TGCAGTGCTTCACAGGGAGCAGATACGCAGTATTTT. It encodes CSASQGADTQYF.

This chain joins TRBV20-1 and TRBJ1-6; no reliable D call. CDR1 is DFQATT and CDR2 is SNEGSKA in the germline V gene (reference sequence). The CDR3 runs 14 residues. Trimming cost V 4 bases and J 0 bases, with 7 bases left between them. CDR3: CSATRNSYNSPLHF. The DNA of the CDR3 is TGCAGTGCTACCCGTAACTCCTATAATTCACCCCTCCACTTT.

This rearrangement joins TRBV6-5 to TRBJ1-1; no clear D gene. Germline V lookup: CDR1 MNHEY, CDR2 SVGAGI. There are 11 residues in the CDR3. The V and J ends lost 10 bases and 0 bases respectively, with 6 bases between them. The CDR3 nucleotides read TGTGCCACGCATTTGAACACTGAAGCTTTCTTT. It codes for CATHLNTEAFF.

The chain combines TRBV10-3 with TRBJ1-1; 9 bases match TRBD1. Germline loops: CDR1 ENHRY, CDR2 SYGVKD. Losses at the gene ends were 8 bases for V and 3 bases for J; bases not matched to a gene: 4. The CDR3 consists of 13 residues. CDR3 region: CAIGGQGHTEAFF. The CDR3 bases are TGTGCCATCGGGGGACAGGGACACACTGAAGCTTTCTTT.

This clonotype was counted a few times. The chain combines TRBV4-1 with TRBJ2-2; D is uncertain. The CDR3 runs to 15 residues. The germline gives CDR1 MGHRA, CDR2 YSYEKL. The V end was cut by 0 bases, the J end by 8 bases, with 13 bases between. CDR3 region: CASSQEGLEEGELFF. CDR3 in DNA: TGCGCCAGCAGCCAAGAAGGGCTGGAAGAGGGGGAGCTGTTTTTT.

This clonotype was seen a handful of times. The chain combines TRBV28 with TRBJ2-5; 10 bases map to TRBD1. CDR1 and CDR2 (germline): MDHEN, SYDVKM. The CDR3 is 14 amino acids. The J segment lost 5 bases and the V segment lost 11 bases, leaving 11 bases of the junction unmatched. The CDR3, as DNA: TGTGCCCAAACCCGGGACAGGGGTTGGGAGACCCAGTACTTC. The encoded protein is CAQTRDRGWETQYF. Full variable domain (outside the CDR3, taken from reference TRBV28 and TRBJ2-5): DVKVTQSSRYLVKRTGEKVFLECVQDMDHENMFWYRQDPGLGLRLIYFSYDVKMKEKGDIPEGYSVSREKKERFSLILESASTNQTSMYLCAQTRDRGWETQYFGPGTRLLVL.